This is a list of T cell receptor beta chains from one sample in a study of T cells after yellow fever vaccination. TCRdb fed the 5' RACE reads into MiXCR, producing one record per CDR3 protein. The table records about 330,000 distinct CDR3 sequences, over 4% of them present only once. Material: PBMCs, obtained 5 days after the yellow fever booster vaccination. These receptors were obtained from a man younger than 35 who received the YFV17D yellow fever vaccine. CDR3s include the opening cysteine and the closing phenylalanine or tryptophan. Fields, in order: CDR3 protein, V gene, J gene, clone size. A row's size may be missing; if present it is once, few, many or a size class.

CASSPPGTGDEKLFF	TRBV7-8	TRBJ1-4	.
CASSSVRVSGYTF	TRBV12-3/TRBV12-4	TRBJ1-2	few
CASSLRYGSTDTQYF	TRBV11-2	TRBJ2-3	.
CASSFSGVQPQHF	TRBV12-3/TRBV12-4	TRBJ1-5	many
CASLRGTEGTGELFF	TRBV6-5	TRBJ2-2	many
CASTTLSLYNEQFF	TRBV7-9	TRBJ2-1	many
CSARLAGGNYGYTF	TRBV20-1	TRBJ1-2	many
CASSLLAEGETQYF	TRBV5-1	TRBJ2-5	many
CASSQLSKATFSGANVLTF	TRBV4-1	TRBJ2-6	many
CASSIAPARVDGYTF	TRBV5-4	TRBJ1-2	few
CASSDWGIGDSYEQYF	TRBV6-5	TRBJ2-7	many
CASSGSGTSGVRVDTDTQYF	TRBV11-2	TRBJ2-3	.
CSARAPTTDTQYF	TRBV20-1	TRBJ2-3	.
CASSVYQGANQPQHF	TRBV19	TRBJ1-5	.
CASSKRRQFYGYTF	TRBV27	TRBJ1-2	few
CASSPDMTDTQYF	TRBV6-5	TRBJ2-3	.
CASSRWGGDTDTQYF	TRBV7-2	TRBJ2-3	.
CASSPIANEQFF	TRBV18	TRBJ2-1	many
CASSFEGPYEQYF	TRBV5-1	TRBJ2-7	.
CSALRGDTGELFF	TRBV29-1	TRBJ2-2	.